This TCR beta chain was identified during a study of blood T cell repertoires in COVID-19. TCRdb's table, derived via immunoSEQ multiplex PCR, lists solely in-frame clones and lacks some. The sample contains approximately 120,000 clones, around 85% of which appear only once. The CDR3 is made up of 17 amino acids. The clonotype was recovered from a woman older than 75 with COVID-19, enrolled during active disease. The gene calls are TRBV21-1 and TRBJ1-1; TRBD1 is the table's D call and was not checked against the DNA. TRBV21-1 is an annotated pseudogene. Sequenced material: peripheral blood. In nucleotides, the CDR3 is TGTGCCAGCAGCAAAGTTGGCCAGGGGGACTTCGGCACTGAAGCTTTCTTT. The encoded protein is CASSKVGQGDFGTEAFF.